These T cell receptor beta chains were read from a single sample in a study of cytomegalovirus exposure and HLA in healthy donors. The protocol was immunoSEQ multiplex PCR, while the TCRdb copy is restricted to in-frame clones and leaves out a portion. The table includes about 150,000 clones, about 80% detected once. The specimen sequenced was PBMCs. These receptors were collected from a man between 40 and 49 years old in good health and CMV-seronegative. CDR3s include the opening cysteine and the closing phenylalanine or tryptophan. A D gene is named only where the DNA matches it firmly. Size is omitted from some rows. Given values are once, few, many or a class for expanded clones.

. TRBJ2-4 few TRBV19 TGTGCCAGTAGGTTTTCCCTGGGAGAGGGAGACATTCAGTACTTC CASRFSLGEGDIQYF
. TRBJ2-7 . TRBV2 TGTGCCAGCAAGGAGTTCTACGAGCAGTACTTC CASKEFYEQYF
TRBD2 TRBJ2-1 . TRBV28 TGTGCCGTGCAGCGGGGGAGCTCCTACAATGAGCAGTTCTTC CAVQRGSSYNEQFF
. TRBJ2-3 . TRBV7-5 TGTGTCAGAAGCCTCCGGAGGGATACGCAGTATTTT CVRSLRRDTQYF
TRBD1 TRBJ2-2 once TRBV27 TGTGCCAGCAGTTCCCACTATTCCAGTAACAGGGGGTTTGCGAACACCGGGGAGCTGTTTTTT CASSSHYSSNRGFANTGELFF
TRBD2 TRBJ2-2 . TRBV5-1 TGCGCCAGCAGCGTAATACTAGCGGGGGGCTTCACCGGGGAGCTGTTTTTT CASSVILAGGFTGELFF
. TRBJ2-7 . TRBV12-5 TGTGCTAGTGGTTTTGGTGACCAACGGGGCTACGAGCAGTACTTC CASGFGDQRGYEQYF
. TRBJ2-2 . TRBV19 TGTGCCAGTAGTATTAGTTCCCACACCGGGGAGCTGTTTTTT CASSISSHTGELFF
. TRBJ1-2 . TRBV6-1 TGTGCCAGCGGTACAGGGTTCTATGGCTACACCTTC CASGTGFYGYTF
TRBD1 TRBJ2-7 few TRBV5-1 TGCGCCAGCAGCTGGGGACAGGGCCCCTACGAGCAGTACTTC CASSWGQGPYEQYF
. TRBJ1-4 . TRBV21-1 . CASSKFGRGTNEKLFF
TRBD2 TRBJ2-7 once TRBV11-2 TGTGCCAGCAGCCGAGGTCTAGCGGGAACGTACTTC CASSRGLAGTYF
TRBD2 TRBJ2-7 . TRBV5-6 TGTGCCAGCAGCGTCGGGACTAGCGGGATGAGCTCCTACGAGCAGTACTTC CASSVGTSGMSSYEQYF
TRBD1 TRBJ1-1 . TRBV28 TGTGCCAGCAGTTACCAACAGGGGAGCGCTTTCTTT CASSYQQGSAFF
. TRBJ1-5 . TRBV7-2 TGTGCCAGCAGCTTGGGGGGATATCAGCCCCAGCATTTT CASSLGGYQPQHF
TRBD2 TRBJ2-3 . TRBV5-6 TGTGCCAGCAGCCCTGGGACTAGCGGGAGTAAAGGCACAGATACGCAGTATTTT CASSPGTSGSKGTDTQYF
TRBD1 TRBJ2-7 . TRBV27 TGTGCCAGCACCACAGGGGGCTCCTACGAGCAGTACTTC CASTTGGSYEQYF
TRBD2 TRBJ2-1 . TRBV28 TGTGCCAGCAGTTTAGATCCAGCGGGGGGGTACAATGAGCAGTTCTTC CASSLDPAGGYNEQFF
TRBD2 TRBJ2-2 once TRBV7-3 TGTGCCAGCAGCTCCAGCGGGGGGCCAAACACCGGGGAGCTGTTTTTT CASSSSGGPNTGELFF
TRBD1 TRBJ1-1 . TRBV14 TGTGCCAGCAGCCAATTTACGAGGGGGCCAAGGGCTGAAGCTTTCTTT CASSQFTRGPRAEAFF
TRBD1 TRBJ1-6 . TRBV5-4 TGTGCCAGCAGCTTGGAGGGACAGGGGGGCTTATTTCCCCTCCACTTT CASSLEGQGGLFPLHF
. TRBJ2-1 few TRBV7-3 TGTGCCAGCAGCTTAACTACAGGATCCTACAATGAGCAGTTCTTC CASSLTTGSYNEQFF
. TRBJ2-5 . TRBV20-1 TGCAGTGCTCCGGGACTTTTACACTTC CSAPGLLHF
. TRBJ2-7 . TRBV4-2 TGTGCCAGCAGCCAAGGGTCGAGTAGGGGCAGCGCCTACGAGCAGTACTTC CASSQGSSRGSAYEQYF
TRBD1 TRBJ2-3 few TRBV5-8 TGTGCCAGCAGCCATGGGACAGGGGGCACAGATACGCAGTATTTT CASSHGTGGTDTQYF
TRBD2 TRBJ2-7 . TRBV10-1 TGCGCCAGCAGTCCGAGCGGGAGCTCCTACGAGCAGTACTTC CASSPSGSSYEQYF
TRBD2 TRBJ2-3 . TRBV7-8 TGTGCCAGCAGCTTAGCGGGGGGGAGCACAGATACGCAGTATTTT CASSLAGGSTDTQYF
. TRBJ1-1 . TRBV2 TGTGCCAGCAGTGACAGGGGAGGGGGGAACACTGAAGCTTTCTTT CASSDRGGGNTEAFF
TRBD2 TRBJ2-5 once TRBV30 TGTGCCTGGACCGGGACTAGCGGGAGTTGGGGAGAGACCCAGTACTTC CAWTGTSGSWGETQYF
. TRBJ1-1 few TRBV5-4 TGTGCCAGCAGCTTCGGAGGGGTTAACATGAACACTGAAGCTTTCTTT CASSFGGVNMNTEAFF
TRBD1 TRBJ1-5 . TRBV7-6 TGTGCCAGCAGCTTAGCCCCCGACAGGGTGGGCAATCAGCCCCAGCATTTT CASSLAPDRVGNQPQHF
TRBD1 TRBJ1-4 . TRBV19 TGTGCCAGTAGTTGGAACAGGGGGACTAATGAAAAACTGTTTTTT CASSWNRGTNEKLFF
TRBD2 TRBJ2-2 . TRBV7-9 TGTTCCAGCAGTCCAAGCGGGAGAGGTAGCACCGGGGAGCTGTTTTTT CSSSPSGRGSTGELFF
. TRBJ1-5 few TRBV5-6 TGTGCCAGCAGCTTGGGGGTACGGGGGGCGGGTCAGCCCCAGCATTTT CASSLGVRGAGQPQHF
. TRBJ2-1 . TRBV6-6 TGTGCCAGCAACAGGGAGAGATACAATGAGCAGTTCTTC CASNRERYNEQFF
TRBD2 TRBJ2-7 . TRBV11-1 TGTGCCAGCAGCTTAGCGCCTAGCGGGTCCTACGAGCAGTACTTC CASSLAPSGSYEQYF
TRBD2 TRBJ2-3 . TRBV2 TGTGCCAGCAGTGAGGGGGGGCTAGCGGGAGTAACGCAGTATTTT CASSEGGLAGVTQYF
TRBD2 TRBJ2-5 once TRBV30 TGTGCCTGGAGTGGGCTAGGACTAGCGGGGGCCCAGACCCAGTACTTC CAWSGLGLAGAQTQYF
. TRBJ1-2 . TRBV4-1 TGCGCCAGCAGCCCCGAACTACCTTACCCCACTGGCTACACCTTC CASSPELPYPTGYTF
TRBD1 TRBJ2-5 . TRBV27 TGTGCCAGCAGTTTCATGGCAGGGGGCGAGCAGACCCAGTACTTC CASSFMAGGEQTQYF
. TRBJ2-4 . TRBV7-8 TGTGCCAGCAGCTTAGGACGGGGTCAGGCCAAAAACATTCAGTACTTC CASSLGRGQAKNIQYF
TRBD2 TRBJ2-1 . TRBV6-6 TGTGCCAGCAGTTACCCCCCTAGCGGGAAGCCCAATGAGCAGTTCTTC CASSYPPSGKPNEQFF
TRBD2 TRBJ2-1 . TRBV7-3 TGTGCCAGCAGCTTAGCGGGGGGTGCTTACAATGAGCAGTTCTTC CASSLAGGAYNEQFF
TRBD2 TRBJ2-3 . TRBV7-2 TGTGCCAGCAGCTTAGCGTTAGCGGGGGTGTCCTCTAGCACAGATACGCAGTATTTT CASSLALAGVSSSTDTQYF
TRBD2 TRBJ2-3 . TRBV5-6 TGTGCCAGCCTAGATCTCGGGAGGGGGGCAGATACGCAGTATTTT CASLDLGRGADTQYF
. TRBJ2-3 . TRBV4-1 TGCGCCAGCAGCCAAGTCCAAGAGGGCACAGATACGCAGTATTTT CASSQVQEGTDTQYF
. TRBJ2-1 few TRBV21-1 TGTGCCAGCAGCAAAGTTTCTCATTCGGGACTAGCGGGGGAGTACAATGAGCAGTTCTTC CASSKVSHSGLAGEYNEQFF
. TRBJ1-1 few TRBV4-1 TGCGCCAGCAGCCCCCGTCTTCTCACAGAAGATGAAGCTTTCTTT CASSPRLLTEDEAFF
. TRBJ1-2 . TRBV10-3 TGTGCCATCAGTGAGTCGGAGGTGGGTGGCTACACCTTC CAISESEVGGYTF